What follows are 22 T cell receptor beta chains derived from one specimen sequenced in a study of blood T cell repertoires in COVID-19. Using immunoSEQ multiplex PCR, the repertoire was profiled, and TCRdb retains in-frame clones only, with some absent. The sample records over 10,000 clones, roughly 88% being singletons. The sequencing input was peripheral blood. The source of these receptors is a human donor in a cohort sampled during active COVID-19.

V is TRBV7-9 and J is TRBJ1-1; no firm D call. The CDR3 loop spans 14 amino acids. Germline values: CDR1 SEHNR, CDR2 FQNEAQ (reference sequence). V lost 1 base to trimming and J lost 3 bases, with 9 bases between them. In DNA, the CDR3 is TGTGCCAGCAGCTTAGGGAGTAGCGACACTGAAGCTTTCTTT. As protein: CASSLGSSDTEAFF.

The rearrangement links TRBV5-1 to TRBJ1-4; 7 bases match TRBD1. CDR1 is SGHRS and CDR2 is YFSETQ in the germline V gene. V shed 4 bases and J 10 bases; nucleotides not matched to a gene: 10. This CDR3 contains 14 residues. For the CDR3, the DNA is TGCGCCAGCAGCAATCCGCAGGGGGGAGGAAAACTGTTTTTT. This gives the protein CASSNPQGGGKLFF.

This chain uses TRBV6-1 with TRBJ2-5; possible D gene TRBD1, 6 bases. V was clipped by 0 bases and J by 1 base, with 9 bases between them. The CDR3 runs to 15 residues. Per the germline V gene, CDR1 is MNHNS and CDR2 is SASEGT. CDR3 residues: CASSEAPDSQETQYF. DNA of the CDR3: TGTGCCAGCAGTGAAGCCCCGGACAGCCAAGAGACCCAGTACTTC.

The chain couples TRBV6-5 to TRBJ2-1; no firm D call. CDR3 length equals 11 residues. V shed 11 bases and J shed 7 bases, with 12 bases lying between them. Germline assignment: CDR1 MNHEY and CDR2 SVGAGI. The CDR3 loop is CALWPQNEQFF. CDR3 nucleotides: TGTGCCCTCTGGCCGCAAAATGAGCAGTTCTTC.

The rearrangement joins TRBV5-1 to TRBJ1-3, with 7 bases fitting TRBD1. This CDR3 region has 17 residues. CDR1 is SGHRS, CDR2 YFSETQ, per germline. With 4 bases clipped from V and 1 base from J, the junction kept 11 bases outside the gene matches. CDR3 nucleotides: TGCGCCAGCAGCCCCGGACAGGCTTCGCCTTCTGGAAACACCATATATTTT. This codes for CASSPGQASPSGNTIYF. Full variable domain (rest looked up from reference TRBV5-1 and TRBJ1-3): KAGVTQTPRYLIKTRGQQVTLSCSPISGHRSVSWYQQTPGQGLQFLFEYFSETQRNKGNFPGRFSGRQFSNSRSEMNVSTLELGDSALYLCASSPGQASPSGNTIYFGEGSWLTVV.

This sequence joins TRBV5-4 and TRBJ2-1, with D maybe TRBD2 (7 bases). The germline gives CDR1 SGHNT, CDR2 YYREEE (reference sequence). The germline V and J ends were trimmed by 3 bases and 8 bases, with 18 bases remaining between them. The CDR3 runs 15 residues. CDR3 DNA sequence: TGTGCCAGCAGCTCTTCTGGGGGGGCCGCGGATGAGCAGTTCTTC. It codes for CASSSSGGAADEQFF.

The chain employs TRBV5-1 and TRBJ2-3; 8 positions match TRBD1. CDR1 and CDR2 (germline): SGHRS, YFSETQ. The J segment lost 5 bases and the V segment lost 1 base, leaving 6 bases of the junction unmatched. The CDR3 is made up of 15 amino acids. CDR3 nucleotides: TGCGCCAGCAGCTTGATAGGACAGGGCGTAGATACGCAGTATTTT. It is translated as CASSLIGQGVDTQYF.

The chain employs TRBV6-6 and TRBJ1-6; D is ambiguous. The CDR3 loop spans 13 amino acids. The germline V and J ends were trimmed by 8 bases and 0 bases, with 5 bases remaining between them. Germline-derived CDR1 and CDR2 are MNHNY and SVGAGI (reference sequence). The CDR3 reads CASRGSYNSPLHF. The CDR3 region has the DNA TGTGCCAGCCGGGGCTCCTATAATTCACCCCTCCACTTT.

This chain connects TRBV28 to TRBJ2-7, with D perhaps TRBD1 (5 bases). The V end lost 7 bases, the J end lost 1 base, and 11 bases lay between the germline ends. Germline V CDR1 and CDR2: MDHEN, SYDVKM. This CDR3 comprises 13 residues. DNA for the CDR3: TGTGCCAGCACTACGCAGGGTTCCTACGAGCAGTACTTC. Translated: CASTTQGSYEQYF.

The chain carries TRBV6-6 and TRBJ2-5, with TRBD1 matching 12 bases. The CDR3 is made up of 13 amino acids. The germline V gene has CDR1 MNHNY and CDR2 SVGAGI (reference sequence). The junction had 4 bases not matched to a gene; V was cut back by 8 bases and J by 6 bases. The CDR3 protein is CASGGQGAQTQYF. CDR3 coding DNA: TGTGCCAGCGGGGGACAGGGGGCTCAGACCCAGTACTTC.

The chain is built from TRBV18 and TRBJ2-5, with 7 bases fitting TRBD1. Looked up from germline, CDR1 is KGHSH and CDR2 is LQKENI. V lost 1 base to trimming and J lost 3 bases; unmatched junction nucleotides: 8. CDR3 length: 16 amino acids. Here the CDR3 reads CASSPRLGTAEETQYF. In nucleotides, the CDR3 is TGTGCCAGCTCACCACGACTCGGGACAGCTGAAGAGACCCAGTACTTC.

Details on this clone: The identical CDR3 is also encoded by other nucleotide sequences in the sample. The V call is TRBV6-4, the J call TRBJ1-1; no clear D. From germline, CDR1 is MRHNA and CDR2 SNTAGT. The CDR3 is made up of 13 amino acids. Trimming took 2 bases from V and 4 from J, leaving 8 bases between them. CDR3 sequence: CASSDGPLTEAFF. The CDR3 bases are TGTGCCAGCAGTGACGGGCCTCTCACTGAAGCTTTCTTT.

V and J are TRBV10-1 and TRBJ2-1, with D hard to call. The germline V and J ends were trimmed by 0 bases and 2 bases, with 11 bases remaining between them. This CDR3 has 16 residues. From germline, CDR1 is WNHNN and CDR2 SYGVQD (reference sequence). The CDR3 bases are TGCGCCAGCAGTGAGTCGAGCAGGCTCCCCTACAATGAGCAGTTCTTC. Protein sequence: CASSESSRLPYNEQFF.

In its sample, this clone was seen once. The chain combines TRBV5-1 with TRBJ1-3; D gene unclear. CDR1 is SGHRS and CDR2 is YFSETQ in the germline V gene. The V end lost 7 bases, the J end lost 0 bases, and 17 bases lay between the germline ends. The CDR3 spans 16 residues. CDR3 region: CASAPAGPSSGNTIYF. As DNA, the CDR3 is TGCGCCAGCGCCCCTGCCGGTCCTTCCTCTGGAAACACCATATATTTT.

The CDR3 is CASTRTGEGNQPQHF. The DNA for the CDR3 is TGTGCCAGTACCCGGACAGGGGAAGGCAATCAGCCCCAGCATTTT. This rearrangement joins TRBV19 to TRBJ1-5; 9 nucleotides line up with TRBD1. Germline-derived CDR1 and CDR2 are LNHDA and SQIVND (reference sequence). The CDR3 is 15 amino acids. V trimming: 7 bases; J trimming: 2 bases; junction bases outside the gene matches: 6.

V usage is TRBV18 and J usage is TRBJ2-7; D might be TRBD2 (6 bases). Germline CDR1 reads KGHSH; CDR2 reads LQKENI. This CDR3 is built from 13 residues. V was clipped by 3 bases and J by 7 bases, with 13 bases between them. The CDR3 protein is CASSPPHAGEQYF. The CDR3 nucleotides are TGTGCCAGCTCACCGCCCCATGCGGGGGAGCAGTACTTC.

CDR3: CASSLWGAGSTDTQYF. CDR3 DNA: TGCGCCAGCAGCTTATGGGGAGCGGGGAGCACAGATACGCAGTATTTT. The chain has TRBV5-1 and TRBJ2-3, with TRBD2 matching 7 bases. The length of the CDR3 is 16 residues. The ends lost 2 bases at V and 0 bases at J; junction bases unmatched: 6. Per the germline V gene, CDR1 is SGHRS and CDR2 is YFSETQ.

This rearrangement joins TRBV5-4 to TRBJ2-1, with 8 bases fitting TRBD2. The V gene's germline CDR1 is SGHNT and CDR2 YYREEE (reference sequence). Losses at the gene ends were 4 bases for V and 1 base for J; bases not matched to a gene: 4. The CDR3 extends over 15 amino acids. The CDR3 here is CASSTPGGSYNEQFF. CDR3 in DNA: TGTGCCAGCAGCACCCCGGGAGGGTCCTACAATGAGCAGTTCTTC.

The chain recombines TRBV6-1 with TRBJ2-5; the match to TRBD1 covers 9 bases. Germline values: CDR1 MNHNS, CDR2 SASEGT. V was pared by 5 bases and J by 6 bases, with 10 bases of the junction left unmatched. This CDR3 comprises 15 residues. The CDR3 nucleotides read TGTGCCAGCAGTTTACCGGGACAGGGCTCGCAGACCCAGTACTTC. It yields the protein CASSLPGQGSQTQYF.

The chain has TRBV5-1 and TRBJ2-7; 9 bases are shared with TRBD2. The germline V gene has CDR1 SGHRS and CDR2 YFSETQ. J was trimmed by 2 bases and V by 0 bases; bases with no gene match: 6. This CDR3 region has 16 residues. CDR3 coding DNA: TGCGCCAGCAGCTTGGGAGCGGGGGGCCCTCCCTACGAGCAGTACTTC. It translates to CASSLGAGGPPYEQYF.

As DNA, the CDR3 is TGTGCCAGCAGCCTTAGCGGGGGGGTCCCCTGGGAGCTGTTTTTT. This codes for CASSLSGGVPWELFF. The chain carries TRBV6-5 and TRBJ2-2, with 11 bases fitting TRBD2. The CDR3 contains 15 residues. V gave up 6 bases and J gave up 9 bases; unmatched junction bases: 9. Germline V lookup: CDR1 MNHEY, CDR2 SVGAGI.

The CDR3 reads CASSHRSSYGYTF. The CDR3 DNA is TGTGCCAGCAGCCACAGATCCAGCTATGGCTACACCTTC. This chain connects TRBV3-1 (or the pseudogene TRBV3-2) to TRBJ1-2; no definite D call. Between the trimmed V and J ends, which lost 3 bases and 4 bases, there was a span of 9 bases. The germline V gene has CDR1 LGHDT and CDR2 YNNKEL (reference sequence). CDR3 length: 13 residues.